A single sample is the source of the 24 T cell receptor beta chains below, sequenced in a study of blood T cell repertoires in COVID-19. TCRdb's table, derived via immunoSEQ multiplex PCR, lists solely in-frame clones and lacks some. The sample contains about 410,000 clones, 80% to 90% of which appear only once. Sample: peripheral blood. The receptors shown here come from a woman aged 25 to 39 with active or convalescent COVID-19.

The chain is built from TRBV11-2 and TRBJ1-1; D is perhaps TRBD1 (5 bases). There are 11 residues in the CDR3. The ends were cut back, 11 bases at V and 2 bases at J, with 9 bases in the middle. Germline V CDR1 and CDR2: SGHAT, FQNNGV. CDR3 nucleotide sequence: TGTGCCGCAGGGTTAAACACTGAAGCTTTCTTT. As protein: CAAGLNTEAFF.

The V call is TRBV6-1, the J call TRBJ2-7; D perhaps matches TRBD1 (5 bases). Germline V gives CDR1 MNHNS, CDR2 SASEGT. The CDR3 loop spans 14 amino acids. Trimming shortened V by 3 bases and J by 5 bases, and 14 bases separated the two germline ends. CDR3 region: CASSDSGWENEQYF. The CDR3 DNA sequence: TGTGCCAGCAGTGATTCAGGGTGGGAAAACGAGCAGTACTTC.

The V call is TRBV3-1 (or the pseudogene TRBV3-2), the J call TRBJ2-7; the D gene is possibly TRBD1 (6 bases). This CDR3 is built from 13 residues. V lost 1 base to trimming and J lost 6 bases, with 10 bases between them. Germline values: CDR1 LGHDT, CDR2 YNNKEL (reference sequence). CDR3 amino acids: CASSQVLQGEQYF. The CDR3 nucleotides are TGTGCCAGCAGCCAAGTCTTACAGGGCGAGCAGTACTTC.

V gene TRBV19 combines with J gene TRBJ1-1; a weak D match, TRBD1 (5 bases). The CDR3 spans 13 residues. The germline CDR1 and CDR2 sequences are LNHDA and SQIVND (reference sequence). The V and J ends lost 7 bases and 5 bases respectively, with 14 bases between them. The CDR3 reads CASIPWGETEAFF. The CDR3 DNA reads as TGTGCCAGTATCCCATGGGGGGAAACTGAAGCTTTCTTT.

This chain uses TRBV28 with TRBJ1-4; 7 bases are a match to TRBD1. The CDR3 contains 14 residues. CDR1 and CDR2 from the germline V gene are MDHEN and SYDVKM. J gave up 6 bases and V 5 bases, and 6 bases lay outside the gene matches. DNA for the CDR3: TGTGCCAGCAGTCCCTGGACAGGCGATGAAAAACTGTTTTTT. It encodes CASSPWTGDEKLFF.

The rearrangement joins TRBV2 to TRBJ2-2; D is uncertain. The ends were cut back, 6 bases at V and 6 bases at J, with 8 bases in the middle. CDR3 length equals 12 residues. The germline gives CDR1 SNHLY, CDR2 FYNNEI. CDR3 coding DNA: TGTGCCAGCAGGCGTGGTGCCGGGGAGCTGTTTTTT. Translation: CASRRGAGELFF.

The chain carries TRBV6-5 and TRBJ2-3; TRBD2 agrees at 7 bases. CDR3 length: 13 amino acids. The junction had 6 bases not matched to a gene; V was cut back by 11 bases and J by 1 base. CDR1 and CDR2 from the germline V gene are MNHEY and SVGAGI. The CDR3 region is CAATRGGTDTQYF. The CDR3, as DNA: TGTGCCGCTACTCGGGGGGGCACAGATACGCAGTATTTT.

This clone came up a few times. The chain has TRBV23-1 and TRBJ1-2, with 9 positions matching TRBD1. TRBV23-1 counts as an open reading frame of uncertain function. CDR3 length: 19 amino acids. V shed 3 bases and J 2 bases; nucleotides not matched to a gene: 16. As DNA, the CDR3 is TGCGCCAGCAGTCACCCCGGTGGACAGGGGCCACCCTCAAACTATGGCTACACCTTC. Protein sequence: CASSHPGGQGPPSNYGYTF.

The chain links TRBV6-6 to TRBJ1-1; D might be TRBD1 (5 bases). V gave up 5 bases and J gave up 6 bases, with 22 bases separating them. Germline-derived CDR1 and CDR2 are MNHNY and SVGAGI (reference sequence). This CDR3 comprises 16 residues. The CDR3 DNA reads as TGTGCCAGCAGTCACCCCGCTTGGGGGGATTACGCTGAAGCTTTCTTT. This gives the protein CASSHPAWGDYAEAFF.

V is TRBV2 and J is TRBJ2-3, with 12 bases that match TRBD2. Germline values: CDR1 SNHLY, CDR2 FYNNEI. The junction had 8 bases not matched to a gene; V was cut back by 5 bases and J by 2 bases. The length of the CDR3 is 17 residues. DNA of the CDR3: TGTGCCAGCAGTCGCCTGACTAGCGGGGGCCTCACAGATACGCAGTATTTT. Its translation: CASSRLTSGGLTDTQYF. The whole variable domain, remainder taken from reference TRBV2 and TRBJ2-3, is EPEVTQTPSHQVTQMGQEVILRCVPISNHLYFYWYRQILGQKVEFLVSFYNNEISEKSEIFDDQFSVERPDGSNFTLKIRSTKLEDSAMYFCASSRLTSGGLTDTQYFGPGTRLTVL.

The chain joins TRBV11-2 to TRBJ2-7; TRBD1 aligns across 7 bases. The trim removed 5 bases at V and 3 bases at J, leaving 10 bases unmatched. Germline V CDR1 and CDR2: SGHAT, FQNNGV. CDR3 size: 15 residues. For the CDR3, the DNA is TGTGCCAGCAGCAACGACAGGGTTCGCGGCTACGAGCAGTACTTC. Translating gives CASSNDRVRGYEQYF.

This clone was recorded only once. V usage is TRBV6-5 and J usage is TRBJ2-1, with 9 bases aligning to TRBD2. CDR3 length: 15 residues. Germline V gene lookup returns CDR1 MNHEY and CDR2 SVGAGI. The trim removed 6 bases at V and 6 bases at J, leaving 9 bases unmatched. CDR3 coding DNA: TGTGCCAGCAGCCCATCGCTAGCGGGAATCAATGAGCAGTTCTTC. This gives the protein CASSPSLAGINEQFF.

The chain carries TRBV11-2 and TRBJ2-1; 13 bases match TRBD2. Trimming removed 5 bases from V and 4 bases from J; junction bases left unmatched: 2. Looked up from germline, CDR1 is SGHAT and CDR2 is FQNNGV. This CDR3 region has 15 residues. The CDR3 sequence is CASSTGLAGYNEQFF. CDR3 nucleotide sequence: TGTGCCAGCAGCACGGGACTAGCGGGATACAATGAGCAGTTCTTC.

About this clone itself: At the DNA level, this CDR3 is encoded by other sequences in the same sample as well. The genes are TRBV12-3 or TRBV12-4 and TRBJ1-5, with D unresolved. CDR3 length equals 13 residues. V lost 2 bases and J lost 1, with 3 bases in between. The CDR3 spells CASSLLSNQPQHF. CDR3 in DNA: TGTGCCAGCAGTTTACTCAGCAATCAGCCCCAGCATTTT.

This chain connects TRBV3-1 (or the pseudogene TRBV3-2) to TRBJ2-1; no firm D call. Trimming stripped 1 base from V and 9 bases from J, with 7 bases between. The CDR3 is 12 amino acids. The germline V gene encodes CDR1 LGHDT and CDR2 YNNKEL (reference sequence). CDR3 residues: CASSQVGLEQFF. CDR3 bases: TGTGCCAGCAGCCAAGTTGGGCTTGAGCAGTTCTTC.

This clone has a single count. CDR3 protein: CASRRTAGGELFF. CDR3 DNA: TGTGCCAGCAGACGCACCGCGGGCGGGGAGCTGTTTTTT. The chain uses TRBV6-4 and TRBJ2-2; D possibly corresponds to TRBD2 (5 bases). This CDR3 is built from 13 residues. Germline V gene sequence: CDR1 MRHNA, CDR2 SNTAGT. Trimming pared 6 bases from V and 7 bases from J, leaving 12 bases between.

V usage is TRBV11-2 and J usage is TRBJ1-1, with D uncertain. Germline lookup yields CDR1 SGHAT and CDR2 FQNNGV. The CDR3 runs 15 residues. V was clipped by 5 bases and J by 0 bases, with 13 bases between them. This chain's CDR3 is CASSVGSRVNTEAFF. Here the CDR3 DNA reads TGTGCCAGCAGCGTAGGATCTCGGGTGAACACTGAAGCTTTCTTT.

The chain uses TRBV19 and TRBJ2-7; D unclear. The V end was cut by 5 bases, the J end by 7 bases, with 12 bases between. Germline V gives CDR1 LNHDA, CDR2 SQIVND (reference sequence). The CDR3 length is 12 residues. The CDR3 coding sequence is TGTGCCAGTAGTGGGCCGTCCGTGGAGCAGTACTTC. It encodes CASSGPSVEQYF.

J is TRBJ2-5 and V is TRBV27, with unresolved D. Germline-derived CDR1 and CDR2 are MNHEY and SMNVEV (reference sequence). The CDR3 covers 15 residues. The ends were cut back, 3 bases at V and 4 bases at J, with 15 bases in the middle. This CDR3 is CASSLAAVSLETQYF. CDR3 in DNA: TGTGCCAGCAGTTTGGCCGCGGTTAGCCTAGAGACCCAGTACTTC.

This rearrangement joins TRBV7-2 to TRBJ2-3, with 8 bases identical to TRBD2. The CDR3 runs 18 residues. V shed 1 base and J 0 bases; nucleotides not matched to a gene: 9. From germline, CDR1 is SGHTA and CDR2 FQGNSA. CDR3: CASSLVFIAGFSTDTQYF. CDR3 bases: TGTGCCAGCAGCTTAGTTTTTATAGCGGGGTTCAGCACAGATACGCAGTATTTT.

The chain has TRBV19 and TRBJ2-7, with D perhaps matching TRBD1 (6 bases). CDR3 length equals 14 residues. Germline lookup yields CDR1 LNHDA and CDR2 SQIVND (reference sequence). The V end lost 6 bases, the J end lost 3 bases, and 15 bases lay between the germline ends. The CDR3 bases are TGTGCCAGTAGGTCGTCAGGGGCTCACTACGAGCAGTACTTC. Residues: CASRSSGAHYEQYF.

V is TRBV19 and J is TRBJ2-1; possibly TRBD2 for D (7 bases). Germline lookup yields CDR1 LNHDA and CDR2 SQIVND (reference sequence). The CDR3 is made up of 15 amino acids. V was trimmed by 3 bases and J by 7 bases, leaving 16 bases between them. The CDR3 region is CASSINGGPLNEQFF. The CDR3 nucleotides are TGTGCCAGTAGTATCAACGGGGGGCCCTTAAATGAGCAGTTCTTC.

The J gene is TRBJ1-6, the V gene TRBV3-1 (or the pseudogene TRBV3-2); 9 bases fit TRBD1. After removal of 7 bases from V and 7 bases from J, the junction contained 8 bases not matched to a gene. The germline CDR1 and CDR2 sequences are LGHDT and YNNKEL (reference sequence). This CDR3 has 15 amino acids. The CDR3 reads CASTGDGTGNSPLHF. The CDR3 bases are TGTGCCAGCACCGGTGACGGGACAGGGAATTCACCCCTCCACTTT.

CDR3 protein: CASSGASGKETQYF. The CDR3 DNA is TGTGCCAGCAGTGGGGCTAGCGGGAAAGAGACCCAGTACTTC. The chain uses TRBV2 and TRBJ2-5; TRBD2 agrees at 9 bases. The germline V gene encodes CDR1 SNHLY and CDR2 FYNNEI. V gave up 4 bases and J gave up 3 bases; unmatched junction bases: 3. This CDR3 is built from 14 residues.